Listed here are 27 T cell receptor beta chains from one sample, sequenced in a study of T cells in pancreatic ductal adenocarcinoma. The data were produced by immunoSEQ multiplex PCR, yet TCRdb's version contains in-frame clones alone and is incomplete. This sample has over 90,000 clones, with about 95% found just once. The selected patients with pancreatic ductal adenocarcinoma had surgery but no neoadjuvant therapy. The material sequenced was PBMCs. The receptors derive from a human donor with pancreatic ductal adenocarcinoma.

This rearrangement joins TRBV19 to TRBJ2-3; 7 positions match TRBD1. This CDR3 is built from 13 residues. V shed 9 bases and J 3 bases; nucleotides not matched to a gene: 6. Germline CDR1 LNHDA, CDR2 SQIVND (reference sequence). CDR3 sequence: CASADRATDTQYF. The CDR3 region has the DNA TGTGCCAGCGCCGACAGGGCGACAGATACGCAGTATTTT.

The chain joins TRBV28 to TRBJ2-7; maybe TRBD1 (6 bases). The V gene lost 4 bases and the J gene lost 2 bases, with 12 bases spanning the gap. CDR3 length equals 14 residues. Germline values: CDR1 MDHEN, CDR2 SYDVKM. As DNA, the CDR3 is TGTGCCAGCAGTTCGCCGCAGGGGACCTACGAGCAGTACTTC. Protein product: CASSSPQGTYEQYF.

This clone has a handful of counts. The chain links TRBV15 to TRBJ2-5; 11 nucleotides agree with TRBD1. The J segment lost 5 bases and the V segment lost 3 bases, leaving 5 bases of the junction unmatched. Per the germline V gene, CDR1 is LNHNV and CDR2 is YYDKDF (reference sequence). The CDR3 is 15 residues long. CDR3 DNA sequence: TGTGCCACCAGCAGGGACAGGGGGCTGTGGGAGACCCAGTACTTC. This codes for CATSRDRGLWETQYF.

The sample holds a few counts of this clone. CDR3 loop: CASSFIRDRVPYF. CDR3 in DNA: TGTGCCAGCAGTTTCATCCGGGACAGGGTACCGTACTTC. The chain recombines TRBV27 with TRBJ2-7, with TRBD1 identical over 9 bases. V lost 3 bases to trimming and J lost 12 bases; unmatched junction nucleotides: 9. The germline gives CDR1 MNHEY, CDR2 SMNVEV (reference sequence). This CDR3 region has 13 residues.

The chain joins TRBV10-1 to TRBJ1-4; D not resolved. Germline V gene sequence: CDR1 WNHNN, CDR2 SYGVQD (reference sequence). V lost 4 bases, J lost 5 bases, and 8 bases lay in between. The CDR3 is made up of 13 amino acids. CDR3 sequence: CASSVAVNEKLFF. CDR3 bases: TGCGCCAGCAGTGTCGCGGTCAATGAAAAACTGTTTTTT.

V usage is TRBV4-1 and J usage is TRBJ2-7; D is unclear. The CDR3 has 16 residues. V was shortened by 0 bases and J by 0 bases, with 12 bases between the two germline ends. Germline V gives CDR1 MGHRA, CDR2 YSYEKL. CDR3 sequence reads: CASSQEWHLSSYEQYF. CDR3 nucleotides: TGCGCCAGCAGCCAAGAATGGCACCTCAGCTCCTACGAGCAGTACTTC.

The chain's CDR3 is CASSLAGTGGKNEQFF. Here the CDR3 DNA reads TGTGCCAGCAGCTTAGCAGGGACAGGGGGCAAGAATGAGCAGTTCTTC. This chain uses TRBV7-2 with TRBJ2-1; TRBD1 matches at 12 bases. Losses at the gene ends were 0 bases for V and 7 bases for J; bases not matched to a gene: 4. The CDR3 contains 16 residues. The V gene's germline CDR1 is SGHTA and CDR2 FQGNSA.

The chain recombines TRBV5-1 with TRBJ2-6; no firm D call. V was shortened by 3 bases and J by 4 bases, with 11 bases between the two germline ends. Per germline, CDR1 SGHRS and CDR2 YFSETQ. CDR3 size: 15 residues. CDR3 amino acids: CASSSDMPGANVLTF. For the CDR3, the DNA is TGCGCCAGCAGCTCCGACATGCCCGGGGCCAACGTCCTGACTTTC.

This CDR3 is CASSLMGLVQETQYF. The DNA of the CDR3 is TGCGCCAGCAGCTTAATGGGACTAGTCCAAGAGACCCAGTACTTC. The chain employs TRBV5-1 and TRBJ2-5; 8 bases line up with TRBD2. Germline-derived CDR1 and CDR2 are SGHRS and YFSETQ. The CDR3 totals 15 residues. With V trimmed by 2 bases and J by 1 base, 4 bases remained unmatched.

The chain has TRBV30 and TRBJ2-3; tentatively, D is TRBD1 (6 bases). V lost 5 bases to trimming and J lost 3 bases, with 18 bases between them. The CDR3 spans 15 residues. Germline CDR1 is GTSNPN and CDR2 is SVGIG (reference sequence). The CDR3 nucleotides read TGTGCCTGGGGACCAGGGGAAGGGTTGACAGATACGCAGTATTTT. Amino acid sequence: CAWGPGEGLTDTQYF.

The gene calls are TRBV29-1 and TRBJ2-3, with 10 bases fitting TRBD1. This CDR3 comprises 17 residues. Germline lookup yields CDR1 SQVTM and CDR2 ANQGSEA. V dropped 6 bases and J dropped 3; count of bases not matched to a gene: 15. This CDR3 reads CSVDGTGATKKTDTQYF. CDR3 DNA: TGCAGCGTCGATGGGACAGGGGCGACGAAAAAAACAGATACGCAGTATTTT.

V and J are TRBV7-8 and TRBJ2-7; TRBD2 agrees at 7 bases. The germline gives CDR1 SGHVS, CDR2 FQNEAQ. Losses at the gene ends were 2 bases for V and 3 bases for J; bases not matched to a gene: 1. The CDR3 is made up of 13 amino acids. The CDR3 region has the DNA TGTGCCAGCAGCTTAAGGACTAGCTACGAGCAGTACTTC. Translated, it gives CASSLRTSYEQYF.

This chain links TRBV29-1 with TRBJ2-1; 7 bases match TRBD2. The ends lost 3 bases at V and 0 bases at J; junction bases unmatched: 8. Looked up from germline, CDR1 is SQVTM and CDR2 is ANQGSEA. This CDR3 comprises 16 residues. The CDR3 DNA reads TGCAGCGTTGATTACAGCGGGGATATCTCCTACAATGAGCAGTTCTTC. This translates into CSVDYSGDISYNEQFF.

This chain connects TRBV6-5 to TRBJ2-7; tentatively, D is TRBD1 (6 bases). The CDR3 length is 14 residues. V was clipped by 6 bases and J by 3 bases, with 15 bases between them. Germline V lookup: CDR1 MNHEY, CDR2 SVGAGI. The CDR3 protein is CASSFNRDNYEQYF. DNA for the CDR3: TGTGCCAGCAGCTTTAACCGGGACAACTACGAGCAGTACTTC.

This CDR3 reads CASSLYRQGLSNEKLFF. The CDR3 DNA reads as TGCGCCAGCAGCTTGTATAGGCAGGGGCTGTCTAATGAAAAACTGTTTTTT. The gene calls are TRBV5-1 and TRBJ1-4, with a tentative D call TRBD1 (6 bases). V lost 1 base and J lost 3, with 16 bases in between. CDR1 is SGHRS and CDR2 is YFSETQ in the germline V gene. The CDR3 runs 17 residues.

The V and J genes are TRBV5-1 and TRBJ2-1, with TRBD2 identical over 14 bases. The germline gives CDR1 SGHRS, CDR2 YFSETQ. The V gene end was trimmed by 0 bases and the J gene end by 9 bases; junction bases not matched to a gene: 2. The CDR3 runs to 15 residues. CDR3 DNA sequence: TGCGCCAGCAGCTTGGTTGGACTAGCGGGAGGTGAGCAGTTCTTC. It translates to CASSLVGLAGGEQFF. Filled out from reference TRBV5-1 and TRBJ2-1, the complete variable domain reads KAGVTQTPRYLIKTRGQQVTLSCSPISGHRSVSWYQQTPGQGLQFLFEYFSETQRNKGNFPGRFSGRQFSNSRSEMNVSTLELGDSALYLCASSLVGLAGGEQFFGPGTRLTVL.

The chain carries TRBV6-5 and TRBJ2-7; 7 bases are shared with TRBD1. With 6 bases clipped from V and 1 base from J, the junction kept 9 bases outside the gene matches. CDR1 and CDR2 from the germline V gene are MNHEY and SVGAGI. This CDR3 is built from 15 residues. As DNA, the CDR3 is TGTGCCAGCAGGCCCGGGACAGATGAATCCTACGAGCAGTACTTC. It is translated as CASRPGTDESYEQYF.

This clone occurred once. The J gene is TRBJ2-2, the V gene TRBV18; weak D call: TRBD1 (5 bases). CDR1 is KGHSH, CDR2 LQKENI, per germline. Trimming removed 5 bases from V and 2 bases from J, with 15 bases in between. The CDR3 is made up of 16 amino acids. The CDR3 protein is CASSTRTLLNTGELFF. CDR3 DNA: TGTGCCAGCTCAACTCGGACATTACTTAACACCGGGGAGCTGTTTTTT.

V gene TRBV21-1 combines with J gene TRBJ2-7; TRBD2 reflects the table's D call only, with no check against the DNA. TRBV21-1 counts as a pseudogene. The CDR3 has 15 residues. The CDR3 sequence is CASSKGHLTSYEQYF. For the CDR3, the DNA is TGTGCCAGCAGCAAAGGTCATCTAACCTCCTACGAGCAGTACTTC.

This clone occurred once. The rearrangement links TRBV18 to TRBJ1-2; 7 positions match TRBD1. Germline V gene data show CDR1 as KGHSH and CDR2 as LQKENI. V gave up 3 bases and J gave up 6 bases; unmatched junction bases: 10. This CDR3 is 15 amino acids long. In DNA form, the CDR3 reads TGTGCCAGCTCACCGAACAGGGGCAATCGGGATGGCTACACCTTC. This sequence encodes CASSPNRGNRDGYTF.

The chain carries TRBV9 and TRBJ2-3; no definite D call. In germline, CDR1 is SGDLS, CDR2 YYNGEE. Trimming took off 4 bases at V and 0 bases at J, with 9 bases between the two ends. The CDR3 extends over 14 amino acids. CDR3 in DNA: TGTGCCAGCAGCCCCCGACAAAGCACAGATACGCAGTATTTT. As protein: CASSPRQSTDTQYF.

The rearrangement links TRBV19 to TRBJ1-1, with TRBD1 identical over 8 bases. V shed 3 bases and J 5 bases; nucleotides not matched to a gene: 11. The CDR3 covers 16 residues. Germline assignment: CDR1 LNHDA and CDR2 SQIVND (reference sequence). CDR3 coding DNA: TGTGCCAGTAGTATGGGGACAGGATTATTGGTGACTGAAGCTTTCTTT. It specifies CASSMGTGLLVTEAFF.

CDR3 sequence reads: CASSSFPSGQGAGELFF. The DNA of the CDR3 is TGCGCCAGCAGCTCATTTCCCTCGGGACAGGGAGCCGGGGAGCTGTTTTTT. This chain joins TRBV5-1 and TRBJ2-2, with 9 bases matching TRBD1. The germline V gene has CDR1 SGHRS and CDR2 YFSETQ. V shed 3 bases, J shed 6 bases, and the junction held 12 bases outside the gene matches. This CDR3 is built from 17 residues.

This clone was seen just once. The rearrangement uses TRBV6-5 and TRBJ2-3; 13 bases are shared with TRBD2. CDR1 is MNHEY and CDR2 is SVGAGI in the germline V gene. With V trimmed by 0 bases and J by 6 bases, 3 bases remained unmatched. The CDR3 is 16 amino acids. The CDR3, as DNA: TGTGCCAGCAGTTACTCCCCACTAGCGGGAGGGGATACGCAGTATTTT. Amino acid sequence: CASSYSPLAGGDTQYF.

The V call is TRBV2, the J call TRBJ2-3, with TRBD2 matching over 14 bases. The CDR3 runs 17 residues. CDR1 and CDR2 from the germline V gene are SNHLY and FYNNEI. Unmatched junction bases numbered 9, after V lost 5 bases and J lost 5 bases. CDR3: CASSLGTSGSEKDTQYF. Written as DNA, the CDR3 is TGTGCCAGCAGTCTGGGGACTAGCGGGAGCGAAAAAGATACGCAGTATTTT.

This sequence joins TRBV7-9 and TRBJ1-5; D unclear. The CDR3 covers 13 residues. Germline lookup yields CDR1 SEHNR and CDR2 FQNEAQ (reference sequence). Between the trimmed V and J ends, which lost 1 base and 9 bases, there was a span of 10 bases. In DNA form, the CDR3 reads TGTGCCAGCAGCTTAGGAGGGAGTGGGCCCCAGCATTTT. Amino acids: CASSLGGSGPQHF.

CDR3 amino acids: CASSQDLGTGGNQPQHF. CDR3 nucleotides: TGTGCCAGCAGCCAAGATCTGGGGACAGGGGGGAATCAGCCCCAGCATTTT. J is TRBJ1-5 and V is TRBV4-2; 11 bases align to TRBD1. The CDR3 length is 17 residues. Germline values: CDR1 LGHNA, CDR2 YNFKEQ. V lost 0 bases and J lost 4; bases outside the gene matches: 5.